The clone carrying this T cell receptor beta chain was detected ten times or more. Each CDR3 protein is one row after TCRdb ran MiXCR on the 5' RACE reads. The sample shows 30,000 or so distinct CDR3 sequences, 8.4% of them seen only once. The data were taken from a study of spatial heterogeneity in lung cancer. Germline CDR1 is MNHNY and CDR2 is SVGAGI (reference sequence). J lost 7 bases, V lost 1 base, and 10 bases had no gene match. This CDR3 contains 16 residues. Sample time point: sample taken at primary tumor resection. Frozen PBMC, nontumor lung or tumor provided whole RNA, which was sequenced unsorted. Patients with untreated early-stage non-small cell lung cancer, numbering roughly 69, were the donors.

Sequencing used PBMCs, obtained at surgery. This clonotype was obtained from a female donor with early-stage non-small cell lung cancer. The rearrangement joins TRBV6-6 to TRBJ2-1; 7 positions agree with TRBD2. The CDR3 bases are TGTGCCAGCAGTTACTGGGATGCGGGAGTTCAGAATGAGCAGTTCTTC. Residues: CASSYWDAGVQNEQFF.